This TCR beta chain comes out of a study of blood T cell repertoires in COVID-19. On the study more broadly: Sites across the United States, Italy and Spain contributed samples from acute and convalescent COVID-19. T cells, B-cell-depleted T cells, or PBMCs provided the cDNA or gDNA that served as material.

The junction had 8 bases not matched to a gene; V was cut back by 4 bases and J by 0 bases. The CDR3 length is 16 residues. Germline assignment: CDR1 MNHNS and CDR2 SASEGT. As processed by the authors: Reference gene primer amplification in the assay estimated nucleated cell counts. TCRdb's copy holds only in-frame clones and misses some; the assay was immunoSEQ multiplex PCR. The V and J calls and clone size are taken from that table; D and trimming were inferred from the DNA. The table shows fewer than 200,000 clones, with 87% occurring only once. The sample taken for sequencing was peripheral blood. The chain uses TRBV6-1 and TRBJ2-5, with TRBD1 identical over 7 bases. The TCR comes from a woman aged 60 to 75 who had recovered from COVID-19. CDR3 nucleotide sequence: TGTGCCAGCAGTGGGGTTGGGACAGAGTACCAAGAGACCCAGTACTTC. Its protein product is CASSGVGTEYQETQYF.